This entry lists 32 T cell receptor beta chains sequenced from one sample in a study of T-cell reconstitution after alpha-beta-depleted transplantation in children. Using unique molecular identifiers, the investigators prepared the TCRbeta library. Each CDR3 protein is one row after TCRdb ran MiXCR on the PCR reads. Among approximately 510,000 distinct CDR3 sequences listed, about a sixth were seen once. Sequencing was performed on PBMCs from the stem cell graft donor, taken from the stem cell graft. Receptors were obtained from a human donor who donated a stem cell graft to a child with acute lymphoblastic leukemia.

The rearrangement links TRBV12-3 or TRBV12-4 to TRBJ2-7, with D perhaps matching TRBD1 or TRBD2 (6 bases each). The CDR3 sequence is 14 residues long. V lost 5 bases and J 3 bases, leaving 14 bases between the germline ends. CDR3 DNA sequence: TGTGCCAGCAGTGGGGACAAGGAGGGCTACGAGCAGTACTTC. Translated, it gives CASSGDKEGYEQYF.

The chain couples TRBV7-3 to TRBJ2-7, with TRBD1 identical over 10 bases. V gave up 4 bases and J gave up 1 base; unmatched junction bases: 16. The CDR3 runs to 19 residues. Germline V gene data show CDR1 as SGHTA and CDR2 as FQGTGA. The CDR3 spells CASSSQIRTGGDPSYEQYF. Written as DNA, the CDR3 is TGTGCCAGCAGCTCCCAAATCCGGACAGGGGGAGACCCTTCCTACGAGCAGTACTTC.

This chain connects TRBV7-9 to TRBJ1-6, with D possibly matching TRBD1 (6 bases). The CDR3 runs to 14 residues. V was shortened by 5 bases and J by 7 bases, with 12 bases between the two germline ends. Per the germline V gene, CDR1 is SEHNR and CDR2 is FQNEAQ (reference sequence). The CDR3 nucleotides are TGTGCCAGCAGCCCAGGGGTAGTCAATTCACCCCTCCACTTT. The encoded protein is CASSPGVVNSPLHF. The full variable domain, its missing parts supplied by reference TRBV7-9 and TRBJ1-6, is DTGVSQNPRHKITKRGQNVTFRCDPISEHNRLYWYRQTLGQGPEFLTYFQNEAQLEKSRLLSDRFSAERPKGSFSTLEIQRTEQGDSAMYLCASSPGVVNSPLHFGNGTRLTVT.

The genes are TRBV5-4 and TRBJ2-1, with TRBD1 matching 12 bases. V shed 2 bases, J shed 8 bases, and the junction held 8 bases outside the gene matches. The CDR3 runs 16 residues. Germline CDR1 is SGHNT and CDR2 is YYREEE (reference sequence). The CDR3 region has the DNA TGTGCCAGCAGCTTCGGGGACAGGGGGCCGTACGATGAGCAGTTCTTC. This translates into CASSFGDRGPYDEQFF.

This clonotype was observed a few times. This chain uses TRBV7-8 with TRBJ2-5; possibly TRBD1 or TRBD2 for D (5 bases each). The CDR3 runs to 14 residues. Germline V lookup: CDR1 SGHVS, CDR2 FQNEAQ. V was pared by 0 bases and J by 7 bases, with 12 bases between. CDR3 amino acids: CASSLAMGEGTQYF. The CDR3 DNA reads TGTGCCAGCAGCTTAGCGATGGGGGAAGGGACCCAGTACTTC.

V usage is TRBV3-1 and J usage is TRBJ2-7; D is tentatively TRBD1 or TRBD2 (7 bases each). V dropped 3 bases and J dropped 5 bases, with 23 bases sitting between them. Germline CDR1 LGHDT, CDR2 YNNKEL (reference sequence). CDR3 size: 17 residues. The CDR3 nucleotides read TGTGCCAGCAGCCACCCAGGGGGGGCAGGCATACCTCACGAGCAGTACTTC. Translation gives CASSHPGGAGIPHEQYF.

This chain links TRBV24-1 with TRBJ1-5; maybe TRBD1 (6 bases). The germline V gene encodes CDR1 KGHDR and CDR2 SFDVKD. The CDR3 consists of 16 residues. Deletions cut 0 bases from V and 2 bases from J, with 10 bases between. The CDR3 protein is CATSDLGGAGNQPQHF. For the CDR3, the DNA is TGTGCCACCAGTGATTTGGGGGGCGCGGGCAATCAGCCCCAGCATTTT.

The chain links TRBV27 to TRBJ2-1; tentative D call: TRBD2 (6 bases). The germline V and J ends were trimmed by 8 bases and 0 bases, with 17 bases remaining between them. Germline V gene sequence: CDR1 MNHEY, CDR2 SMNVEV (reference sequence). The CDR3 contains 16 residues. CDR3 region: CASGYDSGLSYNEQFF. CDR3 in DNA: TGTGCCAGCGGCTACGACAGCGGGCTCTCCTACAATGAGCAGTTCTTC.

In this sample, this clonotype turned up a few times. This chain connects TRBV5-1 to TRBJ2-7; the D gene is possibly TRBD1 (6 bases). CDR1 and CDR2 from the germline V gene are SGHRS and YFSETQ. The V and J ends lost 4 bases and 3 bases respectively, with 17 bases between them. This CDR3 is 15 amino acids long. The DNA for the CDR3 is TGCGCCAGCAGCCCCGGACAGTATTCGGGCTACGAGCAGTACTTC. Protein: CASSPGQYSGYEQYF.

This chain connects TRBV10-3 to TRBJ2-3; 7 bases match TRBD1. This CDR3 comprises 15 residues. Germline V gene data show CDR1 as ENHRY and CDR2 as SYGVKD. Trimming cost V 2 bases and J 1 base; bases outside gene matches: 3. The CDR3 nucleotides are TGTGCCATCAGTGAGAGGGGGCCCCGCACAGATACGCAGTATTTT. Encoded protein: CAISERGPRTDTQYF.

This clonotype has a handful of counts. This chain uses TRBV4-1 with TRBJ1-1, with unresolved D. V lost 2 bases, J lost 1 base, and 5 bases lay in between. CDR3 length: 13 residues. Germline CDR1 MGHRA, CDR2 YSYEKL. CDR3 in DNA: TGCGCCAGCAGCCAACAAAAGAACACTGAAGCTTTCTTT. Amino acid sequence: CASSQQKNTEAFF.

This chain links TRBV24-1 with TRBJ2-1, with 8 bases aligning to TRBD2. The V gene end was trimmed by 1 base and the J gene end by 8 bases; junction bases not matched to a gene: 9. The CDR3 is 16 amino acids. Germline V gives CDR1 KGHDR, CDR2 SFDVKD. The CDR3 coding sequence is TGTGCCACCAGTGATTTCAACTCGGGAGGGACCCATGAGCAGTTCTTC. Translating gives CATSDFNSGGTHEQFF.

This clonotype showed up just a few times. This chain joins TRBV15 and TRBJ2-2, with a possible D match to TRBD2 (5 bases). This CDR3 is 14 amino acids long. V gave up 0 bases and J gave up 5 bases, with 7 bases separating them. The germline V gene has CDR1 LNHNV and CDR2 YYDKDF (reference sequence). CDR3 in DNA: TGTGCCACCAGCAGAGATAAGCGGACCGGGGAGCTGTTTTTT. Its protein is CATSRDKRTGELFF.

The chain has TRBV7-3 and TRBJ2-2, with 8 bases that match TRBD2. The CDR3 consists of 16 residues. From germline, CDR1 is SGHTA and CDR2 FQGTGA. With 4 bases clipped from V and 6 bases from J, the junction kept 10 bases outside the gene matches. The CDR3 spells CASSSRLAGKAGELFF. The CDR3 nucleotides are TGTGCCAGCAGCTCCCGATTAGCGGGGAAGGCCGGGGAGCTGTTTTTT.

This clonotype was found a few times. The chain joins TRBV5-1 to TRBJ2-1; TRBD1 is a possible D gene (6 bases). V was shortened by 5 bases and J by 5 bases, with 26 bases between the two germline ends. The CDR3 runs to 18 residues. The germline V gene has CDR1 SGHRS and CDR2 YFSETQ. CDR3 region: CASRPRDQGLHIHNEQFF. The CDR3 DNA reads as TGCGCCAGCAGACCTAGGGACCAGGGGCTCCATATCCACAATGAGCAGTTCTTC.

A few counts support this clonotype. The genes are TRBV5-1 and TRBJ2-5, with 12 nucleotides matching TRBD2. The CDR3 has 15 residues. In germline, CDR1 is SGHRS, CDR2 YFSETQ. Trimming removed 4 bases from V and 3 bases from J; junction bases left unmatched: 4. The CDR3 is CASSPLAGGKETQYF. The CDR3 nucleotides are TGCGCCAGCAGCCCTCTAGCGGGAGGGAAAGAGACCCAGTACTTC. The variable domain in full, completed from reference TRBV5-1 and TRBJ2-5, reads KAGVTQTPRYLIKTRGQQVTLSCSPISGHRSVSWYQQTPGQGLQFLFEYFSETQRNKGNFPGRFSGRQFSNSRSEMNVSTLELGDSALYLCASSPLAGGKETQYFGPGTRLLVL.

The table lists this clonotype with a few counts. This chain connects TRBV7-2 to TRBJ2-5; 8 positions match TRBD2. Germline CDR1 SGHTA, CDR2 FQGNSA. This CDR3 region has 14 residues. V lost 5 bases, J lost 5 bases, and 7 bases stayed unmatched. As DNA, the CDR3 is TGTGCCAGCAGCCCGGGACTAGTCTCGGAGACCCAGTACTTC. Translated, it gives CASSPGLVSETQYF.

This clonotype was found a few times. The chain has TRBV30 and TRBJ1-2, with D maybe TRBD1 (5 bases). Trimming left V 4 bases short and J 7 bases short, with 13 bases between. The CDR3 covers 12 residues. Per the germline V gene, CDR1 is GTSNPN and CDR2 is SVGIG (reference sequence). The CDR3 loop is CAWIGGNGGYTF. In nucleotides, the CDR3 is TGTGCCTGGATTGGGGGGAACGGTGGCTACACCTTC. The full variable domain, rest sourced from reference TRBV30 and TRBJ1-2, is SQTIHQWPATLVQPVGSPLSLECTVEGTSNPNLYWYRQAAGRGLQLLFYSVGIGQISSEVPQNLSASRPQDRQFILSSKKLLLSDSGFYLCAWIGGNGGYTFGSGTRLTVV.

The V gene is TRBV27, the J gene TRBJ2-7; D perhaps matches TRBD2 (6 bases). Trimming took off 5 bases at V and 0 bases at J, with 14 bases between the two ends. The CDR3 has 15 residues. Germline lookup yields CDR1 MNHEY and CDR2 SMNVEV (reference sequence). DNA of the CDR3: TGTGCCAGCAGTGCTGAAGCGGGCAGCTCCTACGAGCAGTACTTC. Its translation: CASSAEAGSSYEQYF.

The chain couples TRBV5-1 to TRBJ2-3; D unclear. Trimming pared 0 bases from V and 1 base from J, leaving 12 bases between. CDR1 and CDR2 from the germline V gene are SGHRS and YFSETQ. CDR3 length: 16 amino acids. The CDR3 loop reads CASSLAAAVGTDTQYF. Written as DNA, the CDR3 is TGCGCCAGCAGCTTGGCAGCCGCGGTGGGCACAGATACGCAGTATTTT.

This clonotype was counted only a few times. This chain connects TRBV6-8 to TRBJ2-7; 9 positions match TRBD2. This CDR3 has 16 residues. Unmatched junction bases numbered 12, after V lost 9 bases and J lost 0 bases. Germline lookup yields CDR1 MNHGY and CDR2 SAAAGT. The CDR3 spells CASPGLTSGASYEQYF. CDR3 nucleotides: TGTGCCAGTCCCGGCCTGACTAGCGGCGCCTCCTACGAGCAGTACTTC.

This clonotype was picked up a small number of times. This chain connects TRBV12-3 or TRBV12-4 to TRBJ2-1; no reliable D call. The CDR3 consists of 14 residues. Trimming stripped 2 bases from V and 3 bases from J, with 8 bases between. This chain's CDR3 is CASSLLAFYNEQFF. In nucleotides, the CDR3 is TGTGCCAGCAGTTTATTAGCTTTCTACAATGAGCAGTTCTTC.

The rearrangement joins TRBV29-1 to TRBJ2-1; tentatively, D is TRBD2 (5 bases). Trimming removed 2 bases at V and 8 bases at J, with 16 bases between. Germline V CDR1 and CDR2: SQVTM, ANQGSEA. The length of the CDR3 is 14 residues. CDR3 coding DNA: TGCAGCGTTGAATATAGGGAGATCGGCGATGAGCAGTTCTTC. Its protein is CSVEYREIGDEQFF.

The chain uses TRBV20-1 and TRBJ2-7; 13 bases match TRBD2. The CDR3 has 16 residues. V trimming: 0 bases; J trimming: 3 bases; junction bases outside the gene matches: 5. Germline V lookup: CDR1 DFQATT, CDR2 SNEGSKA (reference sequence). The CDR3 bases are TGCAGTGCTAGAGATAGTAGGACTAGCGGGAGCTACGAGCAGTACTTC. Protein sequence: CSARDSRTSGSYEQYF.

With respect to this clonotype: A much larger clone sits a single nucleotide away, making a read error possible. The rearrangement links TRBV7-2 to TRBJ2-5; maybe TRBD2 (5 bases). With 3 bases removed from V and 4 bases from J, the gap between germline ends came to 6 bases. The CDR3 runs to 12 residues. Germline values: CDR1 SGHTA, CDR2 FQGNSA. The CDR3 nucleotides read TGTGCCAGCAGCTTTGCGGGAGAGACCCAGTACTTC. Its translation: CASSFAGETQYF.

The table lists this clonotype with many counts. In DNA, the CDR3 is TGTGCCAGCAGCTTGGGACAGTCTGGGGCCAACGTCCTGACTTTC. Translating it yields CASSLGQSGANVLTF. The genes are TRBV7-9 and TRBJ2-6, with TRBD1 matching over 7 bases. CDR1 and CDR2 (germline): SEHNR, FQNEAQ (reference sequence). The CDR3 is 15 residues long. V was clipped by 3 bases and J by 1 base; unmatched bases: 0.

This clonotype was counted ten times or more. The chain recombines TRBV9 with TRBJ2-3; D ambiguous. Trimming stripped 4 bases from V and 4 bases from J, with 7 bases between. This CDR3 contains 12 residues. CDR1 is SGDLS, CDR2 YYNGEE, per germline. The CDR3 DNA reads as TGTGCCAGCAGCCCGATTTCAGATACGCAGTATTTT. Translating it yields CASSPISDTQYF.

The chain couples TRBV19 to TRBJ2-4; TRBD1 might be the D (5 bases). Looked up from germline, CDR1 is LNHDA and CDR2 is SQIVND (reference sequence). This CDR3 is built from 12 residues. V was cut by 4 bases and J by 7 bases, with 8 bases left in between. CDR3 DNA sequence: TGTGCCAGTAGTAATGGGGCGAACATTCAGTACTTC. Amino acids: CASSNGANIQYF.

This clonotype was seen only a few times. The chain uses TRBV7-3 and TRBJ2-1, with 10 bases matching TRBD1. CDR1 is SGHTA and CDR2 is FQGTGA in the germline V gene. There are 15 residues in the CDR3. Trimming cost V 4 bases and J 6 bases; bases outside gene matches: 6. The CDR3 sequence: CASSSPGTGVNEQFF. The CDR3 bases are TGTGCCAGCAGCTCCCCCGGGACAGGGGTCAATGAGCAGTTCTTC.

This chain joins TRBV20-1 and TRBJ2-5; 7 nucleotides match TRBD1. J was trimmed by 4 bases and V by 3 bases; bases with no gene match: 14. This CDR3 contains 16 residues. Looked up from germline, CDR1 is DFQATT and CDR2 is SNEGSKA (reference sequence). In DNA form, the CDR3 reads TGCAGTGCTAGGGCCCAAGGGGGCGGCAGGCGAGAGACCCAGTACTTC. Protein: CSARAQGGGRRETQYF.

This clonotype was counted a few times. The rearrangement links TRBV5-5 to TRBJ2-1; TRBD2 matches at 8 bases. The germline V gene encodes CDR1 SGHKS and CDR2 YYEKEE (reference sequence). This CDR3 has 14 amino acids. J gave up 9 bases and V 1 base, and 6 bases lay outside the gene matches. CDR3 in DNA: TGTGCCAGCAGCTTGACGGGAGGGGTGGCTGAGCAGTTCTTC. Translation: CASSLTGGVAEQFF.

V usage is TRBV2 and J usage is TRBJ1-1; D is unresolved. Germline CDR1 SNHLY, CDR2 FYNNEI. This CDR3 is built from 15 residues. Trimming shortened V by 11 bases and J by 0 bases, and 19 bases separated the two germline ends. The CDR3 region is CASGVEGSMNTEAFF. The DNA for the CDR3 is TGTGCCTCCGGAGTGGAGGGCTCAATGAACACTGAAGCTTTCTTT.